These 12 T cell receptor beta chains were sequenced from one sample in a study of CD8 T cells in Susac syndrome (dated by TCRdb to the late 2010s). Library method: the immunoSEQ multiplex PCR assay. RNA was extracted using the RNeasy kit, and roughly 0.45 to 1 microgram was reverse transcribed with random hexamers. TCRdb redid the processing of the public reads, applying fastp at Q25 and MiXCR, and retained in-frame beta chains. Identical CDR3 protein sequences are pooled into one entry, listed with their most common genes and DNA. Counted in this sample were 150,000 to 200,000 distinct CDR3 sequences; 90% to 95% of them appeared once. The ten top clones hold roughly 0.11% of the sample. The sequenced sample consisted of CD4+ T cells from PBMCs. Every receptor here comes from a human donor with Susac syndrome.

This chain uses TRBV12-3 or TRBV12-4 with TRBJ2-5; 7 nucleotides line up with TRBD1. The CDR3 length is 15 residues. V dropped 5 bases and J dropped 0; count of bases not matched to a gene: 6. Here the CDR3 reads CASSARQGYQETQYF. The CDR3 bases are TGTGCCAGCAGTGCTAGACAGGGATACCAAGAGACCCAGTACTTC.

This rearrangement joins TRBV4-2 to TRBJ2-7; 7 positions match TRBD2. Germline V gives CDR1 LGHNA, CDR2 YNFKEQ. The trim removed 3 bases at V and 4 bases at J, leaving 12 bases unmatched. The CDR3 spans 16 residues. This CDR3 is CASSHPSGASGYEQYF. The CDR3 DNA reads TGTGCCAGCAGCCACCCCTCTGGGGCTAGCGGTTACGAGCAGTACTTC.

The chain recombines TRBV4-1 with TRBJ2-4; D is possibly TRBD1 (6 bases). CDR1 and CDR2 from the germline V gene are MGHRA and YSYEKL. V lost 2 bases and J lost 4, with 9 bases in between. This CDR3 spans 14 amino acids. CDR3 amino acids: CASSQSGVKNIQYF. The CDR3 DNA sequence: TGCGCCAGCAGCCAATCAGGGGTTAAAAACATTCAGTACTTC.

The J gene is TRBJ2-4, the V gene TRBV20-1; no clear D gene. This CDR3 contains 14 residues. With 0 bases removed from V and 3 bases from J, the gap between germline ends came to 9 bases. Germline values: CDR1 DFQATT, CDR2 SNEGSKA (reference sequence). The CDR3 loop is CSAREVPSKNIQYF. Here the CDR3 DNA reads TGCAGTGCTAGAGAAGTTCCGAGCAAAAACATTCAGTACTTC.

The CDR3 here is CASSLEGARAAFF. The CDR3 DNA follows: TGTGCCAGCAGTTTAGAGGGCGCCAGGGCAGCTTTCTTT. The chain links TRBV12-3 or TRBV12-4 to TRBJ1-1, with D tentatively TRBD1 (5 bases). The CDR3 loop spans 13 amino acids. The V end lost 1 base, the J end lost 10 bases, and 13 bases lay between the germline ends.

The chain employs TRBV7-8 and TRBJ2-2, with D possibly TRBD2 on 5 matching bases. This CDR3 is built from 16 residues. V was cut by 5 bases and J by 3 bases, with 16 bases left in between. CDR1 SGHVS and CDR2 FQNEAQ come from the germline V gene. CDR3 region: CASSQKLVGYTGELFF. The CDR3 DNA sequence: TGTGCCAGCAGCCAGAAACTAGTAGGGTACACCGGGGAGCTGTTTTTT.

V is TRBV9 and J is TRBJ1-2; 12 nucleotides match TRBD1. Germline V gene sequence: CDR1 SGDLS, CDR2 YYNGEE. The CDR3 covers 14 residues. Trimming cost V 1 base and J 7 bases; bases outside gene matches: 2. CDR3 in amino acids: CASSVLGQGAGYTF. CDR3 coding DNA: TGTGCCAGCAGCGTATTGGGACAGGGGGCTGGCTACACCTTC.

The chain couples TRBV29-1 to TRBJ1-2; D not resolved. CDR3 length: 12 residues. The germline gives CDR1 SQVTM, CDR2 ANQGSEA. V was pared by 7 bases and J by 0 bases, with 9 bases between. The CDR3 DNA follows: TGCAGCGGGGCCTTAGCTAACTATGGCTACACCTTC. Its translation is CSGALANYGYTF.

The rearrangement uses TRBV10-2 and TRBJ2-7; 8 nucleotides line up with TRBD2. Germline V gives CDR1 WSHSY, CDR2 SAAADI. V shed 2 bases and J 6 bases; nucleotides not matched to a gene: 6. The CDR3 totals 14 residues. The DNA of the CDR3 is TGCGCCAGCAGTGAGAGCGGGGGAGGCGGCGAGCAGTACTTC. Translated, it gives CASSESGGGGEQYF.

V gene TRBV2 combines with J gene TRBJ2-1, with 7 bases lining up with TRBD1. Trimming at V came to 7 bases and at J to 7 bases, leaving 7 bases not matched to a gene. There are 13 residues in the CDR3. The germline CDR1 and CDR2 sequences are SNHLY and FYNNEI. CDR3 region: CASKLDRQNEQFF. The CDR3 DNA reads TGTGCCAGCAAGTTGGACAGGCAAAATGAGCAGTTCTTC.

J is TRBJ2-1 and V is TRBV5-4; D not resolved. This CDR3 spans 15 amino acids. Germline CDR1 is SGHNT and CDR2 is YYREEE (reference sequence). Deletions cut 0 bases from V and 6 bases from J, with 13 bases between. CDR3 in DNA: TGTGCCAGCAGCTTGGGGGCCTCCCTCCTCAATGAGCAGTTCTTC. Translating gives CASSLGASLLNEQFF.

The CDR3 reads CASSLESNYNSPLHF. CDR3 DNA sequence: TGTGCCAGCAGTTTAGAAAGTAACTATAATTCACCCCTCCACTTT. The chain employs TRBV12-3 or TRBV12-4 and TRBJ1-6, with D unresolved. This CDR3 is built from 15 residues. Between the trimmed V and J ends, which lost 1 base and 3 bases, there was a span of 7 bases.